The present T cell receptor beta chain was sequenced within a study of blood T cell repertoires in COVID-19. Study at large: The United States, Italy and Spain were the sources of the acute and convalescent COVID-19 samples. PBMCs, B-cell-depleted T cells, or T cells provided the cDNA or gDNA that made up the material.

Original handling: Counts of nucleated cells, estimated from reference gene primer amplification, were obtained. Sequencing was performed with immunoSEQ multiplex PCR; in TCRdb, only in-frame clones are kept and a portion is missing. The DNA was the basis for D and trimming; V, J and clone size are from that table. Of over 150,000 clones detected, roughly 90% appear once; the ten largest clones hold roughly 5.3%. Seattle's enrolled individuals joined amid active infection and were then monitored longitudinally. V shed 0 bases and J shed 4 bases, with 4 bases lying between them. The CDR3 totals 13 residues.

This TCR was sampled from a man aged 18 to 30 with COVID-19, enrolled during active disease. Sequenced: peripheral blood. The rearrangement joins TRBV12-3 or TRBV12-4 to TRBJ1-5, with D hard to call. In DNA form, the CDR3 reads TGTGCCAGCAGTTTAGCCTTAAATCAGCCCCAGCATTTT. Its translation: CASSLALNQPQHF.